What follows is one T cell receptor (beta chain) and its context. Its antigen is as yet unknown. Measured with immunoSEQ multiplex PCR; TCRdb has only the in-frame clones, and not every one. The sample includes some 85,000 clones, more than 80% of them seen just once. This specimen belongs to a study of PD-1 blockade in mismatch repair-deficient tumors. Study results and limitations: Tumor-resident clones, often absent from pretreatment blood, expanded after pembrolizumab and then contracted.

TCR sequencing covered three patients who responded to pembrolizumab. The sequence derives from an adult with mismatch repair-deficient cancer. The material was peripheral blood, obtained 44 weeks after starting pembrolizumab.

The CDR3 DNA sequence: TGTGCCAGCAGTTACGACACAGATACGCAGTATTTT. Translation gives CASSYDTDTQYF. The chain links TRBV6-5 to TRBJ2-3; D gene ambiguous. Trimming shortened V by 2 bases and J by 2 bases, and 2 bases separated the two germline ends. Germline V gene lookup returns CDR1 MNHEY and CDR2 SVGAGI. The CDR3 is 12 residues long.